This T cell receptor beta chain came from a study of radiation and T cells in renal cell carcinoma (dated by TCRdb to about 2020). Regarding the study in general: The samples were obtained from a clinical trial, where primary renal cell carcinomas were treated with 15 Gy stereotactic body radiation therapy and then removed by nephrectomy 4 weeks afterward. In total, 53 samples underwent TCR beta sequencing: about 25 tumors plus 27 peripheral blood samples. Across all 50 or so samples, 4,016,671 unique CDR3 nucleotide sequences encoding 2 million to 3 million unique CDR3 amino acid sequences were identified. Paper-wide results and their limitations: Because pretreatment tumor biopsies were not available, the study could not determine whether clonotypes were already present within the tumor at baseline. Effects of radiation dose or scheduling on the TCR repertoire could not be addressed with the single-armed trial design. Tracking of blood repertoire dynamics stopped at three to four weeks after treatment, with no follow-up past that point. An increase in top tumor clonotypes in blood was observed from baseline to 2 weeks post-radiation, followed by contraction by 4 weeks, which was taken to suggest transient expansion of tumor-resident clones.

Points on this clone: The clone's antigen remains unknown. Base quality data are lacking; no much larger clone is found one base away.

TCR beta libraries were generated from genomic DNA with the immunoSEQ kit, following the manufacturer's recommendations. For library preparation, a first multiplex PCR was performed with proprietary primers, followed by a second PCR in which unique barcodes were added, and bead cleanups were performed after each round. A kit-provided positive control reaction and a negative control reaction were included in every sample batch. The final libraries underwent checking on an Agilent 4200 TapeStation D1000 ScreenTape, volumetric pooling, and quantification by qPCR. An Illumina NextSeq500 fitted with a MidOutput 150-cycle cartridge performed the sequencing, running 156 Read1 cycles and 15 Index1 cycles with the kit's custom primers. The pooled library was loaded at roughly 1 pM with around 22% PhiX control spiked in. On the authors' methods: The vendor-processed data were analyzed in R, and a clonotype was defined as all T cells that share the same CDR3 nucleotide sequence. For clone abundance analyses, frequencies were normalized to the 10,000 most abundant clones in each sample. Public T cell clones, averaging fewer than five per sample, were removed before analysis. An abundance difference of at least 32-fold between compartments was the criterion for calling clonotypes tumor-enriched or baseline blood-enriched. Clonotypes expanded or contracted between blood time points were identified with a beta-binomial differential abundance model. Tumor-blood repertoire similarity was measured with the Baroni-Urbani and Buser coefficient, and group comparisons used two-tailed Wilcoxon tests in R. TCRdb obtained this table from immuneACCESS and retained in-frame rearrangements with V and J assigned. These tables miss some clones; where compared with another copy, unresolved V genes account for less than half of the shortfall, and the remainder is unexplained. That table supplies the V and J calls and clone size; D and trimming were determined from the DNA. This sample lists about 150,000 clones; about nine tenths were detected once. The ten largest clones capture 3.5% to 5% of the sample.

This sample's time point label indicates: baseline pretreatment blood. Reading the label with the study, this specimen's treatment or condition is: 15 Gy SBRT to primary tumor, nephrectomy 4 weeks later. Serial peripheral blood from radiation-treated patients was sampled at baseline, 2 weeks and 4 weeks after SBRT to track tumor-enriched clonotypes. Every patient's renal cell carcinoma showed clear cell pathology. The QIAamp DNA Blood Mini Kit (Qiagen) was used to prepare genomic DNA for TCR sequencing. The analyses included only samples that passed all quality control checks. V and J are truncated by 7 bases and 6 bases respectively, leaving an intervening sequence of 9 bases. The CDR1 and CDR2 encoded by the germline V gene are MNHGY and SAAAGT. The CDR3 goes from the cysteine to the phenylalanine over 12 residues. This entry keeps only the CDR3 DNA: 36 bases, framed from base 1.

The input for sequencing was blood, taken from a patient whose treatment included radiotherapy and nephrectomy. This receptor was identified in a woman aged 70-85 years with renal cell carcinoma. The rearrangement combines TRBV6-8 with TRBJ2-2, with the D gene not clear enough to name. In nucleotide form, the sequence is TGTGCCAGCAAGAGTGGGGCCGGGGAGCTGTTTTTT. This yields the protein CASKSGAGELFF.